Below are 6 T cell receptor beta chains sequenced from a single sample in a study of blood T cell repertoires in COVID-19. The method was immunoSEQ multiplex PCR; TCRdb's version includes in-frame clones alone and lacks a portion of them. The sample carries about 140,000 clones, roughly four fifths recorded once. The sample was peripheral blood. The receptor source for this set is an elderly woman with active or convalescent COVID-19.

The chain links TRBV12-3 or TRBV12-4 to TRBJ1-6, with 7 bases that match TRBD1. This CDR3 has 13 residues. Losses at the gene ends were 7 bases for V and 8 bases for J; bases not matched to a gene: 5. The CDR3 sequence is CASTNTGDSPLHF. The CDR3, as DNA: TGTGCCAGCACCAACACAGGGGATTCACCCCTCCACTTT.

This clone was counted a few times. This chain uses TRBV4-2 with TRBJ1-2; TRBD1 aligns across 8 bases. J lost 3 bases, V lost 0 bases, and 3 bases had no gene match. Germline CDR1 reads LGHNA; CDR2 reads YNFKEQ. The CDR3 length is 15 residues. The CDR3 is CASSQELDRDYGYTF. The CDR3 region has the DNA TGTGCCAGCAGCCAAGAACTGGACAGGGACTATGGCTACACCTTC.

This clone was observed a few times. The V and J genes are TRBV3-1 (or the pseudogene TRBV3-2) and TRBJ2-3, with 8 bases lining up with TRBD2. Germline V CDR1 and CDR2: LGHDT, YNNKEL (reference sequence). The CDR3 extends over 18 amino acids. V shed 2 bases and J 3 bases; nucleotides not matched to a gene: 13. The CDR3 DNA sequence: TGTGCCAGCAGCCAAAGGGGCTCCGGACTAGCAATAACAGATACGCAGTATTTT. Amino acids: CASSQRGSGLAITDTQYF.

This rearrangement joins TRBV18 to TRBJ1-6; the match to TRBD1 covers 10 bases. This CDR3 is 15 amino acids long. CDR1 and CDR2 (germline): KGHSH, LQKENI. After removal of 4 bases from V and 8 bases from J, the junction contained 5 bases not matched to a gene. The CDR3 here is CASSLTGGTDSPLHF. CDR3 coding DNA: TGTGCCAGCTCACTGACAGGGGGCACCGATTCACCCCTCCACTTT.

The chain recombines TRBV2 with TRBJ1-6, with 9 bases matching TRBD1. V gave up 8 bases and J gave up 10 bases; unmatched junction bases: 15. This CDR3 has 16 amino acids. Germline V gives CDR1 SNHLY, CDR2 FYNNEI. The CDR3 region has the DNA TGTGCCAGCTTCCGAGAGTCGGGGACAGGGTTATCACCCCTCCACTTT. The encoded protein is CASFRESGTGLSPLHF.

The chain joins TRBV7-9 to TRBJ2-1, with D maybe TRBD1 (6 bases). Germline V gives CDR1 SEHNR, CDR2 FQNEAQ (reference sequence). Between the trimmed V and J ends, which lost 5 bases and 4 bases, there was a span of 12 bases. This CDR3 has 14 amino acids. The CDR3 sequence is CASSPPGQYNEQFF. The CDR3 DNA reads as TGTGCCAGCAGCCCACCCGGACAGTACAATGAGCAGTTCTTC.